This record looks at one T cell receptor beta chain sequence and its context. This clone occurred once. Its target antigen remains unknown. Qualities for individual bases were not recorded, and no much larger clone is one base off. This entry is derived from a study of T cell changes during pregnancy in multiple sclerosis (dated by TCRdb to between 2019 and 2020). Background on the whole study: The study examined how the T cell repertoire changed over the course of pregnancy in women with multiple sclerosis.

V lost 3 bases and J lost 6 bases; the stretch between them is 11 bases long. Looking up the germline V gene yields CDR1 MRHNA and CDR2 SNTAGT. The CDR3 holds 13 amino acids from the cysteine to the phenylalanine. This entry keeps only the CDR3 DNA: 39 bases, framed from base 1. Library generation was performed with the immunoSEQ multiplex PCR assay. TCRdb stores this immuneACCESS table with in-frame sequences only. Part of the clones is absent; in the studies checked, under half of the shortfall reflects unresolved V genes, and no reason is known for the rest. Across this sample there are 46,000 or so clones, with almost 90% seen only once. The ten largest account for around 4.7% of the sample.

This sequence was found in a female donor in good health, enrolled as a control in a pregnancy study. The sequencing here drew on peripheral blood, taken in the second trimester of pregnancy. This chain joins TRBV6-4 to TRBJ1-2; possibly the D gene is TRBD1, per 6 matching bases. The DNA sequence is as follows: TGTGCCAGCAGTGAAGGCAGGGGTAATGGCTACACCTTC. Translated, this is CASSEGRGNGYTF.